Sequencing of this T cell receptor beta chain was carried out in a study of cytomegalovirus exposure and HLA in healthy donors. Study-wide results and caveats: Later analysis demonstrated an association between a missense DCLRE1C variant and TCR beta V- and J-gene trimming.

CDR3 size: 15 residues. Trimming took 1 base from V and 3 from J; bases not matched to a gene: 6. Germline V lookup: CDR1 MNHNS, CDR2 SASEGT. Of note for this clone: Its antigen remains unidentified. Distinct nucleotide sequences in the sample also encode this CDR3.

It was with 60 Vbeta and 13 Jbeta primers that the PCR ran. Repertoires were generated with immunoSEQ multiplex PCR, while TCRdb's copy carries only in-frame clones and drops some. The data contain around 150,000 clones, around 72% of them singletons. The sequence derives from a man between 18 and 35 years old in good health and CMV-seronegative. The specimen sequenced was PBMCs. The chain carries TRBV6-1 and TRBJ2-7; TRBD2 matches 7 bases. The CDR3 DNA reads TGTGCCAGCAGTGAAGGGGGGGGATTGAGCTACGAGCAGTACTTC. Translated: CASSEGGGLSYEQYF.